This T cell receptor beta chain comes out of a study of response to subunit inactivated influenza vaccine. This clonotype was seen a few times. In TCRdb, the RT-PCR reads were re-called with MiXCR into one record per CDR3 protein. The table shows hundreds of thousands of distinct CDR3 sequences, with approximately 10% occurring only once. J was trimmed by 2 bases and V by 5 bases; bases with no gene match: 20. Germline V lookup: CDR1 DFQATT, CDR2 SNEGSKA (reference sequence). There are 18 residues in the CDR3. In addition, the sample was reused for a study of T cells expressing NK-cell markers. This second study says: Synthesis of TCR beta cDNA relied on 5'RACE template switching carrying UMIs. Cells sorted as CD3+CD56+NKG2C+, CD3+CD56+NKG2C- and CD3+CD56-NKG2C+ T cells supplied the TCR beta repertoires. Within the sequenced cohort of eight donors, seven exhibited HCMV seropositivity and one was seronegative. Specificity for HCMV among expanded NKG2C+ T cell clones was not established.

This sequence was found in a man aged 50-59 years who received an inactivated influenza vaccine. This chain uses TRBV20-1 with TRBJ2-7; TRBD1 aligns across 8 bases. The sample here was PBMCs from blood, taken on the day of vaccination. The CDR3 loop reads CSAPGQVRSGRNPYEQYF. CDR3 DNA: TGCAGTGCTCCGGGACAGGTTAGGAGTGGGAGGAACCCCTACGAGCAGTACTTC.